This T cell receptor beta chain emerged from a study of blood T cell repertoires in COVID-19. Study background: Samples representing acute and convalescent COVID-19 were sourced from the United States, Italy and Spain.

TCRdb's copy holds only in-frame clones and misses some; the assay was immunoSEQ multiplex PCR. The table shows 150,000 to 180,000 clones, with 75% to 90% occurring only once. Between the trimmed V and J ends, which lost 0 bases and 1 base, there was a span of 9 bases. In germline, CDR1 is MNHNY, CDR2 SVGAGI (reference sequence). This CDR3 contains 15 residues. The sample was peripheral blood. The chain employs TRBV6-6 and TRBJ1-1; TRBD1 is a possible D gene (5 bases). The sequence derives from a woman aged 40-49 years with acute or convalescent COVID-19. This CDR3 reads CASSYSRTTNTEAFF. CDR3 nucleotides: TGTGCCAGCAGTTACTCTCGGACAACGAACACTGAAGCTTTCTTT.